This TCR beta chain came from a study of blood T cell repertoires in COVID-19. Overall study: Material from acute and convalescent COVID-19 was sourced from the United States, Italy and Spain. In each case, the material was cDNA or gDNA derived from T cells, B-cell-depleted T cells, or PBMCs.

The V segment lost 6 bases and the J segment 4 bases; nucleotides outside the gene matches: 2. Germline V gene sequence: CDR1 SEHNR, CDR2 FQNEAQ (reference sequence). The CDR3 consists of 13 residues. In the original processing: How many nucleated cells were present was estimated from reference gene primer amplification. Here immunoSEQ multiplex PCR was the method, and the copy in TCRdb shows in-frame clones only, minus some. That table is the source of V, J and clone size, and D and trimming were worked out from the DNA. The repertoire includes some 390,000 clones, approximately 90% of them detected once, and less than 2% sits in the top ten.

The sequence was collected from a woman aged 35 to 49 with COVID-19, enrolled during active disease. Sequenced sample: peripheral blood. The chain combines TRBV7-9 with TRBJ2-2; 7 bases line up with TRBD1. CDR3 region: CASSAGGTGELFF. CDR3 coding DNA: TGTGCCAGCAGTGCAGGGGGCACCGGGGAGCTGTTTTTT.